One TCR beta chain is described in this entry. Its antigen is not known. Using immunoSEQ multiplex PCR, the repertoire was profiled, and TCRdb retains in-frame clones only, with some absent. The sample gives some 79,000 clones, around three quarters of which show up once; roughly 50% is in the top ten. The sample originates from a study of T cell responses to AZD1222 COVID-19 vaccine. Study outcomes and limitations: No day 14 peak samples; only post-peak repertoires were characterized. Seropositive status at baseline applied to only 5 to 7 AZD1222 recipients. There were mostly white British donors and more females than males, and clonal diversity was possibly underestimated.

CDR1 and CDR2 from the germline V gene are SGHTA and FQGNSA. V lost 1 base to trimming and J lost 7 bases, with 16 bases between them. This CDR3 region has 15 residues. This material consisted of peripheral blood, taken 28 days after the second AZD1222 dose. The chain has TRBV7-2 and TRBJ1-1; possibly TRBD1 for D (6 bases). The receptor's source is an adult who received the AZD1222 COVID-19 vaccine. CDR3 sequence: CASSLVWGAQGEAFF. Here the CDR3 DNA reads TGTGCCAGCAGCTTAGTATGGGGGGCTCAAGGTGAAGCTTTCTTT.